The subject of this entry is one T cell receptor beta chain. Antigen unknown. Some clones are missing from TCRdb's copy, which holds only in-frame ones; the method was immunoSEQ multiplex PCR. The table includes approximately 480,000 clones, around 88% detected once. Germline V CDR1 and CDR2: SGHRS, YFSETQ. The CDR3 runs to 15 residues. Between the trimmed V and J ends, which lost 4 bases and 1 base, there was a span of 14 bases. The sample comes from a study of Ad26.COV2.S vaccination and SARS-CoV-2 variants. Across the study: The authors gave Ad26.COV2.S intramuscularly, either once or twice 56 days apart.

Study-wide findings and caveats: Vaccinees showed greater spike-specific TCR breadth than placebo recipients. Responses of spike-specific T cells (both CD8+ and CD4+) reportedly showed substantial breadth after vaccination.

Treatment noted: 19 received Ad26.COV2.S at low or high dose, single or two shots; 5 received placebo; per-sample allocation not given. All samples were drawn on day 63, counting from the first vaccine or placebo injection. V is TRBV5-1 and J is TRBJ1-1; D gene uncertain. Sequenced here: peripheral blood, sampled in a trial of Ad26.COV2.S vaccine versus placebo. This clonotype originated in a person aged 18-65 years who received the Ad26.COV2.S COVID-19 vaccine or a placebo. The CDR3 region is CASSPLVSQNTEAFF. CDR3 DNA: TGCGCCAGCAGCCCGCTGGTGTCACAGAACACTGAAGCTTTCTTT. The full variable domain, its missing parts supplied by reference TRBV5-1 and TRBJ1-1, is KAGVTQTPRYLIKTRGQQVTLSCSPISGHRSVSWYQQTPGQGLQFLFEYFSETQRNKGNFPGRFSGRQFSNSRSEMNVSTLELGDSALYLCASSPLVSQNTEAFFGQGTRLTVV.